These T cell receptor beta chains were read from a single sample in a study of lymphopenia after photon versus proton radiotherapy. The data were produced by immunoSEQ multiplex PCR, yet TCRdb's version contains in-frame clones alone and is incomplete. The table shows some 40,000 clones, with 80% to 95% occurring only once. This specimen consisted of peripheral blood, obtained from a patient treated with photon-based radiotherapy. The source is a man aged 55 to 70 with cholangiocarcinoma. Both conserved end residues are trimmed from each CDR3. The order of the fields is CDR3 length, clone size, V gene, CDR3 protein. Clone size, where shown, is once, few, many, or a class for clones that have expanded.

len: 12; abundance: -; v_gene: TRBV18; CDR3aa: ASSRTDSNQPQH
len: 12; abundance: -; v_gene: TRBV6-6; CDR3aa: ASSYLGSMQPQH
len: 12; abundance: -; v_gene: TRBV5-6; CDR3aa: ASVRTGGPEKLF
len: 10; abundance: -; v_gene: TRBV10-3; CDR3aa: AISPGVNEQY
len: 13; abundance: -; v_gene: TRBV7-9; CDR3aa: ASSKRQAVNTEAF
len: 16; abundance: -; v_gene: TRBV11-2; CDR3aa: ASTRGQTTVERNTEAF
len: 12; abundance: -; v_gene: TRBV28; CDR3aa: ASSLTGGVKTQY
len: 15; abundance: -; v_gene: TRBV27; CDR3aa: ASSLRGDRGPSYEQY
len: 10; abundance: -; v_gene: TRBV15; CDR3aa: ATSREFQPQH
len: 14; abundance: -; v_gene: TRBV11-3; CDR3aa: ASSSQRESGANVLT
len: 11; abundance: -; v_gene: TRBV15; CDR3aa: ATSLEGITGYT
len: 12; abundance: few; v_gene: TRBV2; CDR3aa: ASTTPGGSNEQF
len: 15; abundance: -; v_gene: TRBV7-6; CDR3aa: ASSLGDRGPSNQPQH
len: 13; abundance: -; v_gene: TRBV2; CDR3aa: ASSVLTASTDTQY
len: 12; abundance: -; v_gene: TRBV5-1; CDR3aa: ASSPDRGDYEQY
len: 15; abundance: few; v_gene: TRBV28; CDR3aa: ASSLSQGQGLNSPLH
len: 11; abundance: -; v_gene: TRBV6-4; CDR3aa: ASSEHSNQPQH
len: 11; abundance: -; v_gene: TRBV11-3; CDR3aa: ASSLGPLEGYT
len: 12; abundance: -; v_gene: TRBV19; CDR3aa: ASSIADTTNEQF
len: 12; abundance: -; v_gene: TRBV7-2; CDR3aa: ASSLQRKRYEQY
len: 15; abundance: -; v_gene: TRBV13; CDR3aa: ASSSHSGGFGDNEQF
len: 16; abundance: -; v_gene: TRBV10-3; CDR3aa: AISDPDRGYGGNQPQH
len: 9; abundance: -; v_gene: TRBV20-1; CDR3aa: SARVGYEQY
len: 11; abundance: -; v_gene: TRBV7-2; CDR3aa: ASSWGYNSPLH
len: 12; abundance: -; v_gene: TRBV2; CDR3aa: ASLATGGIYGYT
len: 13; abundance: -; v_gene: TRBV5-1; CDR3aa: ASSEDRAFNEKLF
len: 19; abundance: -; v_gene: TRBV2; CDR3aa: ASSEVYEWGSGSLNSYEQY
len: 9; abundance: few; v_gene: TRBV5-8; CDR3aa: ASSLVETQY
len: 8; abundance: -; v_gene: TRBV20-1; CDR3aa: SAKMGELF
len: 12; abundance: once; v_gene: TRBV7-2; CDR3aa: ASSLVRDRNEQY
len: 14; abundance: -; v_gene: TRBV28; CDR3aa: ASSLFLQYSNQPQH
len: 16; abundance: -; v_gene: TRBV11-3; CDR3aa: ASSQTLGRGNSYNEQF
len: 12; abundance: -; v_gene: TRBV19; CDR3aa: ASSRQDSLTEAF
len: 15; abundance: -; v_gene: TRBV21-1; CDR3aa: ASSPSWGGLVCNEQF
len: 12; abundance: -; v_gene: TRBV19; CDR3aa: ASSIGLQWNEQY
len: 11; abundance: -; v_gene: TRBV7-9; CDR3aa: ASSVQGTGELF
len: 15; abundance: -; v_gene: TRBV27; CDR3aa: ASSFSGGALLNTEAF
len: 17; abundance: once; v_gene: TRBV5-1; CDR3aa: ASSLDLQGISSYNSPLH
len: 13; abundance: -; v_gene: TRBV9; CDR3aa: ASSDREYNTGELF
len: 12; abundance: -; v_gene: TRBV7-2; CDR3aa: ASSLADRGSGYT
len: 14; abundance: -; v_gene: TRBV5-1; CDR3aa: ASSLGAGGNTGELF
len: 13; abundance: -; v_gene: TRBV9; CDR3aa: ASSVGGASRNEQF
len: 14; abundance: -; v_gene: TRBV10-1; CDR3aa: ASSESVGEPYNEQF
len: 12; abundance: -; v_gene: TRBV28; CDR3aa: ASSGGTANSPLH
len: 14; abundance: -; v_gene: TRBV13; CDR3aa: ASSNSGLAGTYEQY
len: 12; abundance: -; v_gene: TRBV5-1; CDR3aa: ASSPTASGNTIY
len: 11; abundance: -; v_gene: TRBV23-1; CDR3aa: ASSQTRRDIQY
len: 15; abundance: -; v_gene: TRBV7-3; CDR3aa: ASSLIASGPGVDEQF
len: 13; abundance: -; v_gene: TRBV6-5; CDR3aa: ASSSPGTVSYEQY
len: 11; abundance: -; v_gene: TRBV18; CDR3aa: ASSPDGTGELF
len: 13; abundance: -; v_gene: TRBV6-1; CDR3aa: ASSELAGQYNEQF
len: 14; abundance: once; v_gene: TRBV11-3; CDR3aa: ASSIQVPLFSYEQY
len: 12; abundance: -; v_gene: TRBV29-1; CDR3aa: SVAPGLPTDTQY